This T cell receptor beta chain is drawn from a study of cytomegalovirus exposure and HLA in healthy donors. The PCR employed 60 Vbeta primers together with 13 Jbeta primers. Only in-frame clones appear in the TCRdb table, and some are missing; sequencing was by immunoSEQ multiplex PCR. This table has fewer than 150,000 clones, approximately 80% appearing once. Findings of the study overall: According to the study, 160 or so TCR beta chains were cytomegalovirus-associated. Among TCR sequences, most were rare, though some public TCRs appeared in many donors.

Losses at the gene ends were 4 bases for V and 3 bases for J; bases not matched to a gene: 4. This CDR3 comprises 15 residues. Germline V gene data show CDR1 as LGHNA and CDR2 as YNFKEQ. There are a few counts of this clone. Its antigen is unknown. These donors counted as nominally healthy when sampled, but unrecorded immune exposures were likely. This clonotype was obtained from a man between 18 and 35 years old in good health and CMV-seronegative. The chain joins TRBV4-2 to TRBJ2-2, with 8 bases aligning to TRBD2. Source material: PBMCs. CDR3 in amino acids: CASSLSGVDTGELFF. The CDR3 DNA is TGTGCCAGCAGCCTTAGCGGGGTCGACACCGGGGAGCTGTTTTTT.